This T cell receptor beta chain was captured in a study of cytomegalovirus exposure and HLA in healthy donors. Study outcomes and limitations: Previous analysis showed most TCR beta V segments were productive about 90% or about 30% of the time. In a later analysis, across HLA loci, associated TCR counts were highest for DRB1, lowest for HLA-C.

These donors counted as nominally healthy when sampled, but unrecorded immune exposures were likely. CDR3 length equals 12 residues. Trimming removed 5 bases from V and 6 bases from J, with 10 bases in between. Germline-derived CDR1 and CDR2 are SGHAT and FQNNGV. In the PCR, 60 Vbeta and 13 Jbeta primers were used. The data were produced by immunoSEQ multiplex PCR, yet TCRdb's version contains in-frame clones alone and is incomplete. Found here are around 76,000 clones; the top ten clones hold 4% to 6%. A word on this clone: The antigen remains unidentified.

The specimen was PBMCs. This receptor was identified in a man in his forties in good health and CMV-seronegative. The rearrangement uses TRBV11-2 and TRBJ1-2; D gene ambiguous. The chain's CDR3 is CASSRESNGYTF. CDR3 DNA sequence: TGTGCCAGCAGCAGGGAGTCAAATGGCTACACCTTC.